These T cell receptor beta chains were read from a single sample in a study of T cells in localized non-small cell lung cancer. Clones were read by immunoSEQ multiplex PCR, and TCRdb kept only the in-frame ones, dropping some. The sample includes around 70,000 clones, roughly 90% of them seen just once. Source: peripheral blood, taken before any cancer treatment. These receptors were collected from a male donor older than 55 with stage III squamous cell lung carcinoma. CDR3s include the opening cysteine and the closing phenylalanine or tryptophan. D genes are given only for firm matches. Some rows mark clone size as missing; the rest say once, few, many or name a class of expanded clone.

cdr3_nt: TGCGCCAGCAGCTCTTACTCCGGGACAGGGAATGATGAGCAGTTCTTC
cdr3_aa: CASSSYSGTGNDEQFF
clone_size: NA
j_call: TRBJ2-1
v_call: TRBV5-1
d_call: TRBD1

cdr3_nt: TGTGCCAGCAGCTTACAGAGCACCGGGGAGCTGTTTTTT
cdr3_aa: CASSLQSTGELFF
clone_size: NA
j_call: TRBJ2-2
v_call: TRBV11-2
d_call: NA

cdr3_nt: TGTGCCAGCAGCCTAGCACTGGGGGAGACCCAGTACTTC
cdr3_aa: CASSLALGETQYF
clone_size: few
j_call: TRBJ2-5
v_call: TRBV2
d_call: NA

cdr3_nt: TGTGCCAGCAGTGTTGGGGCATCAACTAATGAAAAACTGTTTTTT
cdr3_aa: CASSVGASTNEKLFF
clone_size: NA
j_call: TRBJ1-4
v_call: TRBV2
d_call: NA

cdr3_nt: TGTGCCAGCAGTTATAGACAGGGCGGGAACACTGAAGCTTTCTTT
cdr3_aa: CASSYRQGGNTEAFF
clone_size: NA
j_call: TRBJ1-1
v_call: TRBV6-6
d_call: TRBD1

cdr3_nt: TGTGCCAGCAGCCAGGGGATTGAAGGGACTGAAGCTTTCTTT
cdr3_aa: CASSQGIEGTEAFF
clone_size: NA
j_call: TRBJ1-1
v_call: TRBV7-8
d_call: NA

cdr3_nt: TGTGCTAGCAGCGCCGGGACTACGAACACCGGGGAGCTGTTTTTT
cdr3_aa: CASSAGTTNTGELFF
clone_size: NA
j_call: TRBJ2-2
v_call: TRBV7-7
d_call: TRBD2

cdr3_nt: TGTGCCAGCAGTGAAGGTCGGGGAGGGAGGAACATTCAGTACTTC
cdr3_aa: CASSEGRGGRNIQYF
clone_size: NA
j_call: TRBJ2-4
v_call: TRBV2
d_call: TRBD2

cdr3_nt: TGTGCCAGCAGCCGGTATGGCGGTGACGAGCAGTACTTC
cdr3_aa: CASSRYGGDEQYF
clone_size: NA
j_call: TRBJ2-7
v_call: TRBV6-5
d_call: NA

cdr3_nt: TGTGCCAGCGGGGAGAACTCTGGAAACACCATATATTTT
cdr3_aa: CASGENSGNTIYF
clone_size: NA
j_call: TRBJ1-3
v_call: TRBV6-1
d_call: NA

cdr3_nt: TGTGCCAGCAGTGCGACTTTGAGGGTCCCCAGCACAGATACGCAGTATTTT
cdr3_aa: CASSATLRVPSTDTQYF
clone_size: NA
j_call: TRBJ2-3
v_call: TRBV6-1
d_call: NA

cdr3_nt: TGTGCCAGTAGTATTGACGGACTTAACTATGGCTACACCTTC
cdr3_aa: CASSIDGLNYGYTF
clone_size: NA
j_call: TRBJ1-2
v_call: TRBV19
d_call: NA

cdr3_nt: TGTGTCTGGGGGGGACAGGGGCGGCAGCCCCAGCATTTT
cdr3_aa: CVWGGQGRQPQHF
clone_size: NA
j_call: TRBJ1-5
v_call: TRBV30
d_call: TRBD1

cdr3_nt: TGTGCCAGTAGTACCTCACGGCTCGCGAACACCGGGGAGCTGTTTTTT
cdr3_aa: CASSTSRLANTGELFF
clone_size: once
j_call: TRBJ2-2
v_call: TRBV19
d_call: NA

cdr3_nt: TGCGCCAGCAGCCAAGATGGGACCCAGTACTTC
cdr3_aa: CASSQDGTQYF
clone_size: NA
j_call: TRBJ2-5
v_call: TRBV4-1
d_call: NA

cdr3_nt: TGTGCCAGCAGCTTTCGAGGCAGGCCGTTCTCTGGAAACACCATATATTTT
cdr3_aa: CASSFRGRPFSGNTIYF
clone_size: NA
j_call: TRBJ1-3
v_call: TRBV7-2
d_call: NA

cdr3_nt: TGTGCCAGCAGCGGACGACTGAGAAGGGACACTGAAGCTTTCTTT
cdr3_aa: CASSGRLRRDTEAFF
clone_size: NA
j_call: TRBJ1-1
v_call: TRBV9
d_call: NA

cdr3_nt: TGTGCCAGCAGTCAATTACCCGGGACAGGGGTTAATCAGCCCCAGCATTTT
cdr3_aa: CASSQLPGTGVNQPQHF
clone_size: NA
j_call: TRBJ1-5
v_call: TRBV28
d_call: TRBD1

cdr3_nt: TGTGCCAGCAGTCCGGACAGGCTTTATAATTCACCCCTCCACTTT
cdr3_aa: CASSPDRLYNSPLHF
clone_size: NA
j_call: TRBJ1-6
v_call: TRBV27
d_call: TRBD1

cdr3_nt: TGTGCCAGCAGCCCCTCCGGGACTAGCGGGTGGGATGAGCAGTTCTTC
cdr3_aa: CASSPSGTSGWDEQFF
clone_size: NA
j_call: TRBJ2-1
v_call: TRBV14
d_call: TRBD2

cdr3_nt: TGTGCCAGCAGCTTCCGGGGTGGTGGCACAGATACGCAGTATTTT
cdr3_aa: CASSFRGGGTDTQYF
clone_size: NA
j_call: TRBJ2-3
v_call: TRBV7-9
d_call: NA

cdr3_nt: TGCAGCGTCCACCTCGCCTCTAGGAACACTGAAGCTTTCTTT
cdr3_aa: CSVHLASRNTEAFF
clone_size: once
j_call: TRBJ1-1
v_call: TRBV29-1
d_call: NA

cdr3_nt: TGTGCCAGCAGCTCCGAGAGGGGGCCTACTAACTATGGCTACACCTTC
cdr3_aa: CASSSERGPTNYGYTF
clone_size: NA
j_call: TRBJ1-2
v_call: TRBV5-4
d_call: TRBD1